This T cell receptor beta chain came from a study of regulatory T cells in long-lasting Graves disease. Ten or more counts support this clonotype. Time point noted: newly diagnosed GD, antithyroid drugs for less than 3 months. RNA from PBMCs was the source of the TCR library. Libraries of TCR beta came from iRepertoire HTBI primers plus Arm-PCR of CDR3 regions. TCRdb passed the multiplex PCR reads through MiXCR, listing each CDR3 protein once. The sample has some 460,000 distinct CDR3 sequences; 15% to 20% are singletons. Germline assignment: CDR1 DFQATT and CDR2 SNEGSKA (reference sequence). With V trimmed by 4 bases and J by 7 bases, 5 bases remained unmatched. CDR3 length: 13 amino acids. The same sample was also studied in work on T cells in Graves' hyperthyroidism and ophthalmopathy.

The source material was peripheral blood mononuclear cells (PBMCs), sampled at new diagnosis, from a patient treated with antithyroid drugs. The chain couples TRBV20-1 to TRBJ2-1; TRBD2 agrees at 9 bases. The origin of this receptor is a man between 40 and 49 years old with Graves disease. The chain's CDR3 is CSATSGRQNEQFF. The CDR3 bases are TGCAGTGCTACCAGCGGGAGGCAGAATGAGCAGTTCTTC.